This TCR beta chain was recorded in a study of regulatory T cells in long-lasting Graves disease (dated by TCRdb to the early 2020s). Background on the whole study: To count as having persistent Graves' disease, a patient had to have received antithyroid drug treatment for over 5 years with TSH receptor autoantibodies remaining persistently positive. On average, persistent Graves' disease patients in the clinical cohort had been on antithyroid drugs for approximately ten years. The study was registered as a clinical trial and conducted in China. A total of roughly 35 samples were covered by TCR sequencing, comprising approximately 13 persistent and roughly 20 newly diagnosed Graves' disease patients. This study used TCR sequencing and RNA sequencing of peripheral blood to compare persistent Graves' disease patients against newly diagnosed Graves' disease patients. The full study reports these points: Lower TCR Shannon entropy and fewer highly expanded clones were observed in persistent Graves' disease patients than in newly diagnosed patients, which suggested clonal expansion. Only peripheral blood was studied, because thyroid tissue, the primary lesion, was inaccessible. TRBV28, TRBJ1-2 and TRBJ2-5 were preferentially used in persistent disease, while TRBV20-1 and TRBJ2-1 were favored in newly diagnosed disease. Persistent patients shared more public clonotypes among themselves (2,741) than newly diagnosed patients did (nearly 1,000). Only the TCR beta chain was sequenced and analyzed. As a limitation, the authors acknowledged that the small sample size may reduce accuracy.

Library method: multiplex PCR. Sequenced on an Illumina HiSeq 4000. CDR3 regions were amplified by Arm-PCR with iRepertoire HTBI primers to construct TCR beta libraries. Before sequencing, the PCR products underwent gel purification. For the original study's pipeline: Gene usage analysis of CDR3 amino acid clonotypes relied on the 60 or so TRBV and more than twelve TRBJ segments identified across samples. COPE and FqMerger were used to merge the filtered high-quality paired reads into contigs. Contigs were aligned with BLAST to IMGT TRBV, TRBD and TRBJ reference genes, and CDR3 was defined per IMGT. Clonotypes above 0.1% frequency were classified as highly expanded clones. Repertoire diversity was measured by Shannon entropy, and V-J evenness by the Gini coefficient. Public clonotypes were defined as clonotypes shared by more than one individual. The public reads were quality trimmed at Q25 with fastp and then assembled into clones with MiXCR by TCRdb, keeping productive beta chains. Each entry is one CDR3 protein sequence, shown with its most common DNA and genes. TCRdb's processing, not the study's, gives the V and J calls here. The sample records 600,000 to 850,000 distinct CDR3 sequences, about 30% of which are singletons. Together, the top ten hold 35% to 55% of the sample.

The CDR3 numbers 13 residues from cysteine through phenylalanine. Solely the CDR3 DNA is kept, with 39 bases framed from the first base. V has 4 bases trimmed and J has 7 bases trimmed; junction bases matching no gene number 4. Reading the germline V gene gives CDR1 ENHRY and CDR2 SYGVKD. There are many counts of this clonotype. Its antigen remains undetermined. No qualities accompany the bases; no much larger clone lies one base away. Taken with the paper, the label for time point translates to: persistent/refractory GD, antithyroid drugs over 5 years with positive TRAb. RNA was extracted from PBMCs in TRIzol for both TCR sequencing and RNA sequencing. The diagnosis of Graves' disease followed American Thyroid Association guidelines. Recruitment of patients was carried out at an endocrinology department in Xi'an, China. Each patient gave approximately 10 milliliters of peripheral blood, collected in an EDTA anticoagulant tube. PBMCs were isolated by Ficoll Paque Plus density gradient separation without further T cell sorting. An Agilent 2100 Bioanalyzer and agarose gel were used to assess RNA quality, and a NanoDrop 2000 was used to measure RNA concentration.

The specimen was peripheral blood mononuclear cells (PBMCs), collected when the disease was refractory, from a patient treated with antithyroid drugs. The V and J segments used are TRBV10-3 and TRBJ1-1, and 9 bases in between align with TRBD1. This TCR came from a female donor with Graves disease. The CDR3 protein: CAISGDRGSEAFF. The DNA sequence reads TGTGCCATCAGTGGTGACAGGGGGAGTGAAGCTTTCTTT.